This T cell receptor beta chain was profiled in a study of cytomegalovirus exposure and HLA in healthy donors. In germline, CDR1 is LGHNA, CDR2 YSLEER. V gave up 3 bases and J gave up 0 bases; unmatched junction bases: 2. The CDR3 sequence is 15 residues long. The primer mix had 60 Vbeta and 13 Jbeta primers. Sequencing was performed with immunoSEQ multiplex PCR; in TCRdb, only in-frame clones are kept and a portion is missing. The sample includes some 130,000 clones, almost 80% of them seen just once. In regard to this clone: The antigen remains undetermined.

Overall study findings and caveats: The study recorded 164 TCR beta chains that were cytomegalovirus-associated.

V usage is TRBV4-3 and J usage is TRBJ1-2, with 9 bases fitting TRBD1. The material sequenced was PBMCs. This sequence originates from a man younger than 35 in good health and CMV-seronegative. Here the CDR3 DNA reads TGCGCCAGCAGCCAGGGACAGGGACCTAACTATGGCTACACCTTC. Translating it yields CASSQGQGPNYGYTF.